This paragraph reports one T cell receptor beta chain. Its antigen remains unknown. The data were obtained in a study of T cell responses to AZD1222 COVID-19 vaccine. Study overall: Analyses pooled second doses at about 4 or about 12 weeks. General study findings and limits: Donors were mostly white British, more females; clonal diversity possibly underestimated.

V was cut by 8 bases and J by 8 bases, with 15 bases left in between. CDR3 size: 12 residues. CDR1 and CDR2 (germline): MNHEY, SVGAGI. Repertoires were generated with immunoSEQ multiplex PCR, while TCRdb's copy carries only in-frame clones and drops some. The table shows under 75,000 clones, with around 85% occurring only once. V gene TRBV6-5 combines with J gene TRBJ1-2; D may be TRBD1 (5 bases). The source material was peripheral blood, sampled on day 0 of AZD1222 vaccination. The receptor comes from an adult in good health. The CDR3 loop is CASWVGVEGYTF. The CDR3 nucleotides are TGTGCCAGCTGGGTAGGGGTCGAAGGCTACACCTTC.